The 32 T cell receptor beta chains given below trace back to one sample, sequenced in a study of T cell changes during pregnancy in multiple sclerosis. Generated by immunoSEQ multiplex PCR, the TCRdb table keeps only in-frame clones and is missing some. This sample has fewer than 50,000 clones; less than 95% occur once, and the top ten carry roughly 10%. The sample in question was CD8+ T cells from peripheral blood mononuclear cells, obtained in the first trimester of pregnancy. These receptors were obtained from a female donor with multiple sclerosis, enrolled in a pregnancy study.

This chain joins TRBV2 and TRBJ1-4; D perhaps matches TRBD1 (5 bases). This CDR3 has 17 amino acids. Germline assignment: CDR1 SNHLY and CDR2 FYNNEI. Trimming took 2 bases from V and 0 from J, leaving 13 bases between them. DNA of the CDR3: TGTGCCAGCAGTGAATTCGGGGGTCCTGCAACTAATGAAAAACTGTTTTTT. This gives the protein CASSEFGGPATNEKLFF. Variable domain in full (rest from reference TRBV2 and TRBJ1-4): EPEVTQTPSHQVTQMGQEVILRCVPISNHLYFYWYRQILGQKVEFLVSFYNNEISEKSEIFDDQFSVERPDGSNFTLKIRSTKLEDSAMYFCASSEFGGPATNEKLFFGSGTQLSVL.

V gene TRBV5-6 combines with J gene TRBJ1-1; D unresolved. Germline CDR1 is SGHDT and CDR2 is YYEEEE. Trimming removed 4 bases at V and 1 base at J, with 2 bases between. The CDR3 extends over 11 amino acids. CDR3 in amino acids: CASSQNTEAFF. The CDR3 bases are TGTGCCAGCAGCCAGAACACTGAAGCTTTCTTT.

The chain is built from TRBV30 and TRBJ2-6; 8 positions match TRBD1. Germline values: CDR1 GTSNPN, CDR2 SVGIG (reference sequence). With V trimmed by 3 bases and J by 1 base, 11 bases remained unmatched. This CDR3 is 18 amino acids long. The CDR3 loop reads CAWRVRAGGISGANVLTF. As DNA, the CDR3 is TGTGCCTGGAGGGTCCGCGCAGGGGGCATTTCTGGGGCCAACGTCCTGACTTTC.

This clone was counted once. This rearrangement joins TRBV7-6 to TRBJ2-7, with TRBD2 as a possible D gene (6 bases). Germline values: CDR1 SGHVS, CDR2 FNYEAQ. CDR3 length: 14 amino acids. V shed 4 bases and J shed 3 bases, with 13 bases lying between them. CDR3 DNA sequence: TGTGCCAGCAGCTCCCGCTGGGGGGACTACGAGCAGTACTTC. Translating it yields CASSSRWGDYEQYF.

The chain has TRBV7-9 and TRBJ1-5, with 12 bases matching TRBD1. The germline V gene has CDR1 SEHNR and CDR2 FQNEAQ (reference sequence). CDR3 size: 18 residues. J was trimmed by 6 bases and V by 5 bases; bases with no gene match: 14. The CDR3 protein is CASSAVSGDRGHGQPQHF. For the CDR3, the DNA is TGTGCCAGCAGCGCCGTTAGTGGGGACAGGGGGCACGGTCAGCCCCAGCATTTT.

The V gene is TRBV19, the J gene TRBJ1-2; 9 nucleotides match TRBD1. CDR3 length: 16 amino acids. Germline CDR1 is LNHDA and CDR2 is SQIVND (reference sequence). V lost 6 bases and J lost 1; bases outside the gene matches: 9. CDR3 in amino acids: CASRGRRQGDNYGYTF. Written as DNA, the CDR3 is TGTGCCAGTAGAGGCCGACGACAGGGGGATAACTATGGCTACACCTTC. The whole variable domain, filled in from reference TRBV19 and TRBJ1-2, reads DGGITQSPKYLFRKEGQNVTLSCEQNLNHDAMYWYRQDPGQGLRLIYYSQIVNDFQKGDIAEGYSVSREKKESFPLTVTSAQKNPTAFYLCASRGRRQGDNYGYTFGSGTRLTVV.

The rearrangement uses TRBV29-1 and TRBJ1-2; D perhaps matches TRBD1 (6 bases). Germline V gives CDR1 SQVTM, CDR2 ANQGSEA. This CDR3 is built from 11 residues. Trimming stripped 4 bases from V and 5 bases from J, with 8 bases between. The CDR3 nucleotides read TGCAGCGTTGTAGGGGGTTATGGCTACACCTTC. Translating gives CSVVGGYGYTF. Full variable domain (outside the CDR3, taken from reference TRBV29-1 and TRBJ1-2): SAVISQKPSRDICQRGTSLTIQCQVDSQVTMMFWYRQQPGQSLTLIATANQGSEATYESGFVIDKFPISRPNLTFSTLTVSNMSPEDSSIYLCSVVGGYGYTFGSGTRLTVV.

The rearrangement uses TRBV5-1 and TRBJ1-3; no clear D gene. Between the trimmed V and J ends, which lost 4 bases and 6 bases, there was a span of 11 bases. The CDR3 runs to 13 residues. The germline V gene has CDR1 SGHRS and CDR2 YFSETQ. The CDR3 region is CASSPFTKNTIYF. The CDR3 DNA sequence: TGCGCCAGCAGCCCTTTCACTAAAAACACCATATATTTT.

The chain links TRBV4-1 to TRBJ2-5, with D uncertain. V was shortened by 1 base and J by 5 bases, with 8 bases between the two germline ends. Germline V gene lookup returns CDR1 MGHRA and CDR2 YSYEKL. There are 13 residues in the CDR3. The DNA for the CDR3 is TGCGCCAGCAGCCAAGGCGGCCGGGAGACCCAGTACTTC. It codes for CASSQGGRETQYF.

The chain has TRBV7-9 and TRBJ2-3; D may be TRBD1 (6 bases). The V end was cut by 3 bases, the J end by 3 bases, with 16 bases between. Germline-derived CDR1 and CDR2 are SEHNR and FQNEAQ (reference sequence). This CDR3 is 16 amino acids long. CDR3 nucleotides: TGTGCCAGCAGCTTTTCAGGGGAAGGGGTAACAGATACGCAGTATTTT. Encoded protein: CASSFSGEGVTDTQYF.

The gene calls are TRBV25-1 and TRBJ1-2, with TRBD1 matching over 11 bases. Germline V gene lookup returns CDR1 MGHDK and CDR2 SYGVNS. V shed 3 bases and J 4 bases; nucleotides not matched to a gene: 7. The CDR3 has 16 residues. The CDR3 DNA reads as TGTGCCAGCAGTGAGACCGGGACAGGGGGTTTCTATGGCTACACCTTC. As protein: CASSETGTGGFYGYTF.

The chain combines TRBV5-4 with TRBJ1-2; TRBD1 aligns across 7 bases. The germline V gene encodes CDR1 SGHNT and CDR2 YYREEE (reference sequence). J was trimmed by 4 bases and V by 4 bases; bases with no gene match: 13. This CDR3 is built from 16 residues. The CDR3 here is CASSGETGELAYGYTF. The CDR3 DNA is TGTGCCAGCAGCGGGGAAACAGGGGAATTGGCCTATGGCTACACCTTC. The full variable domain, in which reference TRBV5-4 and TRBJ1-2 provide the parts outside the CDR3, is ETGVTQSPTHLIKTRGQQVTLRCSSQSGHNTVSWYQQALGQGPQFIFQYYREEENGRGNFPPRFSGLQFPNYSSELNVNALELDDSALYLCASSGETGELAYGYTFGSGTRLTVV.

This chain uses TRBV4-2 with TRBJ2-4, with D maybe TRBD1 (5 bases). Germline V gene data show CDR1 as LGHNA and CDR2 as YNFKEQ. Trimming cost V 0 bases and J 0 bases, with 6 bases left between them. The CDR3 spans 15 residues. The DNA for the CDR3 is TGTGCCAGCAGCCAAGATGGGGCAGCCAAAAACATTCAGTACTTC. It codes for CASSQDGAAKNIQYF.

This chain connects TRBV6-5 to TRBJ1-2; tentative D call: TRBD1 (6 bases). This CDR3 has 14 amino acids. The germline gives CDR1 MNHEY, CDR2 SVGAGI. Trimming took 0 bases from V and 3 from J, leaving 8 bases between them. Here the CDR3 reads CASSYSSGDYGYTF. The CDR3 coding sequence is TGTGCCAGCAGTTACTCATCAGGGGACTATGGCTACACCTTC.

The V and J genes are TRBV7-9 and TRBJ2-2, with D possibly matching TRBD1 (6 bases). Trimming took 5 bases from V and 4 from J, leaving 17 bases between them. From germline, CDR1 is SEHNR and CDR2 FQNEAQ (reference sequence). The length of the CDR3 is 16 residues. CDR3 sequence (DNA): TGTGCCAGCAGCCCCACAGGAATCAGGGGCACCGGGGAGCTGTTTTTT. Residues: CASSPTGIRGTGELFF.

The rearrangement links TRBV6-5 to TRBJ2-3; D may be TRBD1 (6 bases). The CDR3 is made up of 16 amino acids. Trimming shortened V by 0 bases and J by 6 bases, and 16 bases separated the two germline ends. Germline V gene sequence: CDR1 MNHEY, CDR2 SVGAGI. The CDR3 loop reads CASSYSMRTADDTQYF. The CDR3 bases are TGTGCCAGCAGTTACTCGATGCGGACAGCGGACGATACGCAGTATTTT.

This chain uses TRBV7-9 with TRBJ2-1; 8 bases fit TRBD1. Germline V lookup: CDR1 SEHNR, CDR2 FQNEAQ (reference sequence). This CDR3 is 16 amino acids long. V lost 0 bases and J lost 5; bases outside the gene matches: 6. CDR3 in amino acids: CASSLAGTGSNNEQFF. CDR3 in DNA: TGTGCCAGCAGCTTAGCGGGGACAGGATCGAACAATGAGCAGTTCTTC.

This chain connects TRBV7-8 to TRBJ1-1; weak D call: TRBD1 (5 bases). CDR1 is SGHVS and CDR2 is FQNEAQ in the germline V gene. The V gene lost 1 base and the J gene lost 1 base, with 19 bases spanning the gap. The length of the CDR3 is 18 residues. CDR3 DNA sequence: TGTGCCAGCAGCTTAGTTACCGCGGGGGTAGGCACGAACACTGAAGCTTTCTTT. Amino acid sequence: CASSLVTAGVGTNTEAFF.

The chain joins TRBV6-5 to TRBJ1-1, with 8 positions matching TRBD1. This CDR3 has 13 amino acids. Germline V gene data show CDR1 as MNHEY and CDR2 as SVGAGI. The trim removed 6 bases at V and 3 bases at J, leaving 3 bases unmatched. The CDR3 coding sequence is TGTGCCAGCAGGGAACAGGGGGACACTGAAGCTTTCTTT. Translation: CASREQGDTEAFF.

The rearrangement links TRBV6-5 to TRBJ2-3; 10 bases are shared with TRBD2. This CDR3 is built from 14 residues. Germline V CDR1 and CDR2: MNHEY, SVGAGI. V shed 7 bases and J 5 bases; nucleotides not matched to a gene: 6. The CDR3 loop is CASTASGSRDTQYF. The CDR3, as DNA: TGTGCCAGCACTGCTAGCGGGAGTCGAGATACGCAGTATTTT.

The rearrangement uses TRBV11-2 and TRBJ2-3; tentatively, D is TRBD1 (6 bases). This CDR3 contains 17 residues. V lost 0 bases and J lost 3, with 16 bases in between. The germline CDR1 and CDR2 sequences are SGHAT and FQNNGV. The CDR3: CASSLDVIRGLTDTQYF. CDR3 DNA sequence: TGTGCCAGCAGCTTAGATGTTATCAGGGGATTAACAGATACGCAGTATTTT.

This clone was seen just once. This rearrangement joins TRBV9 to TRBJ1-5; D may be TRBD1 (5 bases). Germline CDR1 SGDLS, CDR2 YYNGEE. V lost 3 bases and J 0 bases, leaving 10 bases between the germline ends. The CDR3 runs 15 residues. The CDR3, as DNA: TGTGCCAGCAGCGCCGACAGTTATAGCAATCAGCCCCAGCATTTT. Residues: CASSADSYSNQPQHF.

This chain joins TRBV6-5 and TRBJ1-2, with D tentatively TRBD1 (6 bases). Between the trimmed V and J ends, which lost 7 bases and 8 bases, there was a span of 17 bases. Germline-derived CDR1 and CDR2 are MNHEY and SVGAGI. This CDR3 contains 13 residues. The chain's CDR3 is CASKQGSIEGYTF. The CDR3 DNA reads as TGTGCCAGCAAACAGGGTTCGATTGAAGGCTACACCTTC.

As for this clone: This specimen includes other DNA sequences encoding the same CDR3. In DNA, the CDR3 is TGTGCCAGCAGTTTAACCGGGACTGAAGCTTTCTTT. Protein: CASSLTGTEAFF. The V call is TRBV27, the J call TRBJ1-1; D remains ambiguous. This CDR3 has 12 amino acids. V lost 2 bases and J 5 bases, leaving 6 bases between the germline ends. CDR1 is MNHEY and CDR2 is SMNVEV in the germline V gene (reference sequence).

The CDR3 here is CASASSYEQYF. CDR3 sequence (DNA): TGTGCCAGCGCCAGCTCCTACGAGCAGTACTTC. The genes are TRBV9 and TRBJ2-7; D gene ambiguous. Per the germline V gene, CDR1 is SGDLS and CDR2 is YYNGEE. The CDR3 totals 11 residues. V lost 7 bases and J 0 bases, leaving 5 bases between the germline ends.

The chain joins TRBV27 to TRBJ1-6, with a tentative D call TRBD1 (5 bases). The ends were cut back, 4 bases at V and 8 bases at J, with 15 bases in the middle. CDR3 length equals 15 residues. Germline CDR1 MNHEY, CDR2 SMNVEV (reference sequence). The CDR3 coding sequence is TGTGCCAGCAGTTCCGGAGACAGCATATATTCACCCCTCCACTTT. As protein: CASSSGDSIYSPLHF.

This chain joins TRBV6-5 and TRBJ1-5, with 7 bases identical to TRBD1. V trimming: 6 bases; J trimming: 3 bases; junction bases outside the gene matches: 8. There are 15 residues in the CDR3. Germline-derived CDR1 and CDR2 are MNHEY and SVGAGI. In DNA, the CDR3 is TGTGCCAGCAGCCCACGACAGGGCACCAATCAGCCCCAGCATTTT. Residues: CASSPRQGTNQPQHF.

The chain recombines TRBV7-9 with TRBJ2-2; tentative D call: TRBD1 (5 bases). The CDR3 extends over 15 amino acids. V dropped 0 bases and J dropped 0 bases, with 5 bases sitting between them. Germline V CDR1 and CDR2: SEHNR, FQNEAQ (reference sequence). CDR3 amino acids: CASSLAGPNTGELFF. The CDR3 DNA is TGTGCCAGCAGCTTAGCGGGGCCGAACACCGGGGAGCTGTTTTTT.

The chain is built from TRBV5-4 and TRBJ1-1; maybe TRBD1 (6 bases). In germline, CDR1 is SGHNT, CDR2 YYREEE (reference sequence). The CDR3 runs to 16 residues. V gave up 4 bases and J gave up 1 base, with 17 bases separating them. The CDR3 DNA sequence: TGTGCCAGCAGCCCCCTTCCGGGGGGCACGAACACTGAAGCTTTCTTT. Translated: CASSPLPGGTNTEAFF.

The chain's CDR3 is CASSPTLKAGSSYNEQFF. CDR3 bases: TGTGCCAGCAGCCCCACCCTCAAAGCGGGGAGCTCCTACAATGAGCAGTTCTTC. The V and J genes are TRBV7-9 and TRBJ2-1, with 7 bases lining up with TRBD2. Germline CDR1 reads SEHNR; CDR2 reads FQNEAQ (reference sequence). CDR3 length: 18 amino acids. The ends lost 5 bases at V and 0 bases at J; junction bases unmatched: 13.

V gene TRBV10-3 combines with J gene TRBJ1-2; D may be TRBD1 (6 bases). This CDR3 comprises 16 residues. The germline gives CDR1 ENHRY, CDR2 SYGVKD. V dropped 7 bases and J dropped 2 bases, with 20 bases sitting between them. CDR3 sequence: CAITAAGTGRNYGYTF. The CDR3 nucleotides read TGTGCCATCACGGCGGCGGGTACAGGGCGAAACTATGGCTACACCTTC.

The J gene is TRBJ2-7, the V gene TRBV7-7, with 8 bases that match TRBD1. Per germline, CDR1 SSHAT and CDR2 FNYEAQ (reference sequence). CDR3 length equals 14 residues. Trimming took 0 bases from V and 3 from J; bases not matched to a gene: 1. CDR3 loop: CASSLAQGDYEQYF. As DNA, the CDR3 is TGTGCCAGCAGCTTAGCACAGGGGGACTACGAGCAGTACTTC.